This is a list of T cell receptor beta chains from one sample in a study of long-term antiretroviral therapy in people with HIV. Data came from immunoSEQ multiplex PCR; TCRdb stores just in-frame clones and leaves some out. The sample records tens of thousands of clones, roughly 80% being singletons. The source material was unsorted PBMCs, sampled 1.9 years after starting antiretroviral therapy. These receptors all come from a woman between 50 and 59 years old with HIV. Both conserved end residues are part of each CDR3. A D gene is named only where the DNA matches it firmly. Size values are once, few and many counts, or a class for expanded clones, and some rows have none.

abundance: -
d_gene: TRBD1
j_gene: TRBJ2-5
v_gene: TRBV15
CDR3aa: CATSNRGMGPQETQYF
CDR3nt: TGTGCCACCAGCAACAGGGGGATGGGTCCTCAAGAGACCCAGTACTTC

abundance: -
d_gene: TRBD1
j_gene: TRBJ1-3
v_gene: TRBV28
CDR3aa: CASSWDRGQRNTIYF
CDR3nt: TGTGCCAGCAGTTGGGACAGGGGACAGAGAAACACCATATATTTT

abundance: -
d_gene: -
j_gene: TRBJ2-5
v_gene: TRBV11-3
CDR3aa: CASSLLGVRGETQYF
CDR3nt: TGTGCCAGCAGCTTATTGGGCGTCCGGGGGGAGACCCAGTACTTC

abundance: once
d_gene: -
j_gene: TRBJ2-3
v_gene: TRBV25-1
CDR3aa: CASSEPLRVADTQYF
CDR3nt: TGTGCCAGCAGTGAACCTCTGAGGGTGGCAGATACGCAGTATTTT

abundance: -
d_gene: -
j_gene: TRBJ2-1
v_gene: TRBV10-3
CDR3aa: CAIRGRGGNEQFF
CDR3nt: TGTGCCATCCGGGGGCGTGGAGGCAATGAGCAGTTCTTC

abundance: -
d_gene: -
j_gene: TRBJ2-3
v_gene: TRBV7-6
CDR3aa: CASSVGPALDTQYF
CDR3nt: TGTGCCAGCAGCGTAGGTCCCGCCTTAGATACGCAGTATTTT

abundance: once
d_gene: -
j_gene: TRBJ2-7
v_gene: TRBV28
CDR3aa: CASSPYTWDYEQYF
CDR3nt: TGTGCCAGCAGTCCTTACACCTGGGACTACGAGCAGTACTTC

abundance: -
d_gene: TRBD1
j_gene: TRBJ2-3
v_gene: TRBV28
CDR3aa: CASSFIRTGGTDTQYF
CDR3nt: TGTGCCAGCAGTTTCATCCGAACAGGGGGTACAGATACGCAGTATTTT

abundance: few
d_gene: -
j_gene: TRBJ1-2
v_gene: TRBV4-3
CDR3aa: CASSQERGHTF
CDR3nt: TGCGCCAGCAGCCAAGAAAGGGGACACACCTTC

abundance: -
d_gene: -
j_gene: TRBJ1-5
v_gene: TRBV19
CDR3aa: CASSTLTGRGRGNQPQHF
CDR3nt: TGTGCCAGTAGTACTTTGACCGGACGGGGGCGGGGGAATCAGCCCCAGCATTTT

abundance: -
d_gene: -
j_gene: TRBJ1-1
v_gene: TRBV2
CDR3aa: CASRGALTEAFF
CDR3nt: TGTGCCAGCCGGGGGGCACTTACTGAAGCTTTCTTT

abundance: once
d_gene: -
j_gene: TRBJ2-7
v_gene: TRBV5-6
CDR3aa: CASSPPGLTYEQYF
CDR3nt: TGTGCCAGCAGCCCACCAGGACTGACCTACGAGCAGTACTTC

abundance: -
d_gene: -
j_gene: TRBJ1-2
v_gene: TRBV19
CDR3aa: CASSIEGNYGYTF
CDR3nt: TGTGCCAGTAGTATTGAGGGAAACTATGGCTACACCTTC

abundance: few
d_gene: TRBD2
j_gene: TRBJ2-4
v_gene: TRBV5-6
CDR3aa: CASSTTGGALDIQYF
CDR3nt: TGTGCCAGCAGCACCACCGGGGGGGCGTTAGACATTCAGTACTTC

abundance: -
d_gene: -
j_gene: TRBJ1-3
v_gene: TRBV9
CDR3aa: CASSVVGSTGNTIYF
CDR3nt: TGTGCCAGCAGCGTAGTTGGGAGTACGGGAAACACCATATATTTT

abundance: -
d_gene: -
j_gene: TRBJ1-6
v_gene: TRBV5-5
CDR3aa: CASSSTYSGIPPLHF
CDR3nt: TGTGCCAGCAGCTCGACGTACTCAGGGATTCCACCCCTCCACTTT

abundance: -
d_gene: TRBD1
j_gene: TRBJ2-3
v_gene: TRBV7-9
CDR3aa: CASTDPTGSTDTQYF
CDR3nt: TGTGCCAGCACCGACCCGACAGGGAGCACAGATACGCAGTATTTT

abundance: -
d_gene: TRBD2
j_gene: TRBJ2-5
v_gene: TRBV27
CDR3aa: CASSFHLPYSGDQETQYF
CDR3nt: TGTGCCAGCAGTTTCCATTTACCTTATAGCGGGGATCAAGAGACCCAGTACTTC

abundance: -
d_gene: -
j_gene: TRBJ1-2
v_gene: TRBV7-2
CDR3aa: CASSLGGAGSYGYTF
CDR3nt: TGTGCCAGCAGCTTGGGGGGGGCGGGAAGCTATGGCTACACCTTC

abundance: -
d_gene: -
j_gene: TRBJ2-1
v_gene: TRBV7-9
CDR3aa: CASSPPAWNEQFF
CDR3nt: TGTGCCAGCAGCCCTCCCGCCTGGAATGAGCAGTTCTTC

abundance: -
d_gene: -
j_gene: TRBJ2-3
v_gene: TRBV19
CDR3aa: CASSMRGLTDTQYF
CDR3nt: TGTGCCAGTAGTATGCGAGGACTCACAGATACGCAGTATTTT

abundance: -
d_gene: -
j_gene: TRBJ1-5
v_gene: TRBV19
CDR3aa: CASSIGRVDNQPQHF
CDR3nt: TGTGCCAGTAGTATCGGGAGGGTTGACAATCAGCCCCAGCATTTT

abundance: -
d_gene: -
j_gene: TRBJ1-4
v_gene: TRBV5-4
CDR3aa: CASSLGPSFREVKEKLFF
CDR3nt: TGTGCCAGCAGCTTGGGTCCCTCCTTCAGGGAAGTGAAAGAAAAACTGTTTTTT

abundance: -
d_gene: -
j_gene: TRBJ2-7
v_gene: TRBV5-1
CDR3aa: CASSLGQLYEQYF
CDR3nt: TGCGCCAGCAGCTTGGGGCAGCTCTACGAGCAGTACTTC

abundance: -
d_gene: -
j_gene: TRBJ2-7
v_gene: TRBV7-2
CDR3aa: CASSSPYEQYF
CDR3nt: TGTGCCAGCAGCTCCCCCTACGAGCAGTACTTC

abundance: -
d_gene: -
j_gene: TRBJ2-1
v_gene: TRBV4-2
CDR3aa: CASSQGGAGEQFF
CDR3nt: TGTGCCAGCAGCCAAGGCGGGGCGGGTGAGCAGTTCTTC

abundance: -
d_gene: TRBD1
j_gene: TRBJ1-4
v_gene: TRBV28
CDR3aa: CASRKRGTGTGEKLFF
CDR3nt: TGTGCCAGCAGAAAAAGGGGCACCGGGACAGGGGAAAAACTGTTTTTT

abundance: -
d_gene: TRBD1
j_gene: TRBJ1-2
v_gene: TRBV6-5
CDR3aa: CASSYDRGDGYTF
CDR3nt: TGTGCCAGCAGTTACGACAGGGGAGATGGCTACACCTTC

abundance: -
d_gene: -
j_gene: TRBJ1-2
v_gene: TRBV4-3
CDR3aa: CASSPGGYGYTF
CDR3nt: TGCGCCAGCAGCCCGGGGGGATACGGCTACACCTTC

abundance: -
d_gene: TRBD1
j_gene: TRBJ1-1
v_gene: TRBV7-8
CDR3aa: CASSPRTGDTEAFF
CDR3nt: TGTGCCAGCAGCCCCCGGACAGGGGACACTGAAGCTTTCTTT

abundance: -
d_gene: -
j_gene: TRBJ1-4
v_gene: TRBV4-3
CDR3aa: CASSADDQGGEKLFF
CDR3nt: TGCGCCAGCAGCGCAGACGACCAGGGTGGTGAAAAACTGTTTTTT

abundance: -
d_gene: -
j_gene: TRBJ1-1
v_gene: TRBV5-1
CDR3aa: CASSLVAANTEAFF
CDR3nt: TGCGCCAGCAGCTTGGTGGCGGCGAACACTGAAGCTTTCTTT

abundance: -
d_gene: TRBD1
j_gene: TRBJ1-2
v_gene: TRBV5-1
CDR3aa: CASSPRQGSYYGYTF
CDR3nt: TGCGCCAGCAGCCCCCGACAGGGGAGTTACTATGGCTACACCTTC

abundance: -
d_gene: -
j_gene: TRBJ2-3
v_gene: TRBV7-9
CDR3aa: CASSLVDTQYF
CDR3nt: TGTGCCAGCAGCTTAGTAGATACGCAGTATTTT

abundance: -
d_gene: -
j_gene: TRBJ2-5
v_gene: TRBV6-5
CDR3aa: CASSYSKQQETQYF
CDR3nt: TGTGCCAGCAGTTACTCGAAACAGCAAGAGACCCAGTACTTC

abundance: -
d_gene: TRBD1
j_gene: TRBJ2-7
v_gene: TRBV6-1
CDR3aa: CASGRDSYEQYF
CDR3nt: TGTGCCAGCGGAAGGGACAGCTACGAGCAGTACTTC

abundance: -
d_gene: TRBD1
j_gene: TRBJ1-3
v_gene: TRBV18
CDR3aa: CASSQGQVENTIYF
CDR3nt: TGTGCCAGCTCGCAGGGACAGGTGGAGAACACCATATATTTT

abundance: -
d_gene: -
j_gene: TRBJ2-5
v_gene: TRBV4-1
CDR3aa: CASSLIRGAQYF
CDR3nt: TGCGCCAGCAGCCTAATAAGAGGTGCCCAGTACTTC

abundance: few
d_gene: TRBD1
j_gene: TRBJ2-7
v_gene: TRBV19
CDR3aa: CASSNAGQGRHEQYF
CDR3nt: TGTGCCAGTAGTAACGCGGGACAGGGGAGGCACGAGCAGTACTTC

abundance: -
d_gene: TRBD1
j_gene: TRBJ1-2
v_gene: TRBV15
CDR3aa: CATSRDLAPRDRGVYGYTF
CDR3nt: TGTGCCACCAGCAGAGATTTGGCCCCCCGGGACAGGGGTGTCTATGGCTACACCTTC

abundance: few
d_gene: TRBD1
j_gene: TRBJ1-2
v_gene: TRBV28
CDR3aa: CASTRLTRDSSYGYTF
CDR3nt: TGTGCCAGCACCCGACTAACCCGGGACAGCAGCTATGGCTACACCTTC

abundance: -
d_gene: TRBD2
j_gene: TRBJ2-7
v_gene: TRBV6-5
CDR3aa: CASSYSTGGFYEQYF
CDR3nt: TGTGCCAGCAGTTACTCGACGGGGGGGTTCTACGAGCAGTACTTC